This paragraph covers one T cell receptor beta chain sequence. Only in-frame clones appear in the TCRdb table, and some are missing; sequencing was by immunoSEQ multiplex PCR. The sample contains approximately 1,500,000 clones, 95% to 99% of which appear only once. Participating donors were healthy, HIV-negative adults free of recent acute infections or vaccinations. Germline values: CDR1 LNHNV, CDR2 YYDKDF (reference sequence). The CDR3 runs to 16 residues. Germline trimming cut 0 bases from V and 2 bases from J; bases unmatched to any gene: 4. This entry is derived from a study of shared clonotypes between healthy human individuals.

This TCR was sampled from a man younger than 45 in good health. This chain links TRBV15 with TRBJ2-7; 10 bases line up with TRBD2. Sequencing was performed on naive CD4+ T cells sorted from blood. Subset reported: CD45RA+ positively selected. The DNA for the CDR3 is TGTGCCACCAGCAGAGAGCTAGCGGGAGTCCCCTACGAGCAGTACTTC. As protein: CATSRELAGVPYEQYF.